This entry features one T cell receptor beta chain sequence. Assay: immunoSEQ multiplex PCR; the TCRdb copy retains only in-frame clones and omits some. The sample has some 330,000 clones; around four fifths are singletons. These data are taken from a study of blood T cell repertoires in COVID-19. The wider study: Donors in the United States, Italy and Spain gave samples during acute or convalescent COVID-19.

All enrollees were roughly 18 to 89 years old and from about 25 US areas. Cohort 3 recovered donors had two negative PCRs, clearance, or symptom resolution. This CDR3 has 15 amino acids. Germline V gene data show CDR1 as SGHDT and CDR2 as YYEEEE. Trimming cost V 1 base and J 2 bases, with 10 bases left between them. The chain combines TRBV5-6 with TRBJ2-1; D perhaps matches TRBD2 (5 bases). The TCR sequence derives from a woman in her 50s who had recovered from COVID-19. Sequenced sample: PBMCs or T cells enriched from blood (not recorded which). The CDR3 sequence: CASSLISATYNEQFF. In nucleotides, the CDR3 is TGTGCCAGCAGCTTGATTAGCGCTACCTACAATGAGCAGTTCTTC.